This section outlines one TCR beta chain sequence together with its context. The data stem from a study of blood T cell repertoires in COVID-19. CDR1 is SNHLY, CDR2 FYNNEI, per germline. V shed 6 bases and J 3 bases; nucleotides not matched to a gene: 10. The CDR3 loop spans 15 amino acids. The data were produced by immunoSEQ multiplex PCR, yet TCRdb's version contains in-frame clones alone and is incomplete. The sample carries 120,000 or so clones, roughly nine tenths recorded once. The chain is built from TRBV2 and TRBJ2-7; TRBD1 matches at 8 bases. The source is a man aged 45-60 years with active COVID-19. Sequencing was done on a sample of peripheral blood. The CDR3 here is CASRGAGQDFYEQYF. CDR3 in DNA: TGTGCCAGCAGGGGGGCGGGACAGGATTTCTACGAGCAGTACTTC. The whole variable domain, filled in from reference TRBV2 and TRBJ2-7, reads EPEVTQTPSHQVTQMGQEVILRCVPISNHLYFYWYRQILGQKVEFLVSFYNNEISEKSEIFDDQFSVERPDGSNFTLKIRSTKLEDSAMYFCASRGAGQDFYEQYFGPGTRLTVT.